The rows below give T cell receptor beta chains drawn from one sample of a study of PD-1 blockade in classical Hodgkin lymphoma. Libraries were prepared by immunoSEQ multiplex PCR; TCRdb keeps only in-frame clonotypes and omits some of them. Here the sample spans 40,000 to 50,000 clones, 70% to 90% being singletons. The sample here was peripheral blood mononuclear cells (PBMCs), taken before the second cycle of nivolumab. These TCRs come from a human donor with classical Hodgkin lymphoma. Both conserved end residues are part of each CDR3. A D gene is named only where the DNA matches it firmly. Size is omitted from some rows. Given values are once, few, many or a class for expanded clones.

TGTGCCAGCAGCCCGCGGGGAGCCCAAGAGACCCAGTACTTC,CASSPRGAQETQYF,-,TRBV7-9,medium-sized,TRBJ2-5
TGTGCCAGCAGCCCTGGTGTCTCTCTTTCGCGGTCCTCCTACGAGCAGTACTTC,CASSPGVSLSRSSYEQYF,-,TRBV7-9,-,TRBJ2-7
TGCAGCGTTCAGGGCTGGGGGCGGAATGAGCAGTTCTTC,CSVQGWGRNEQFF,-,TRBV29-1,-,TRBJ2-1
TGTGCCAGCAGCTTGCGGGGGATGAGGGTCACAGATACGCAGTATTTT,CASSLRGMRVTDTQYF,-,TRBV5-6,once,TRBJ2-3
TGCGCCAGCAGCGTGAGACAGGGGGCGGATTCACCCCTCCACTTT,CASSVRQGADSPLHF,TRBD1,TRBV5-1,-,TRBJ1-6
TGTGCCAGTAGTAAACCAGCAGCCGCCGGGGAGCTGTTTTTT,CASSKPAAAGELFF,-,TRBV19,once,TRBJ2-2
TGTGCCAGTACTGCTGACCCAGGGGTCAGGTTTTTGACTGAAGCTTTCTTT,CASTADPGVRFLTEAFF,-,TRBV19,-,TRBJ1-1
TGTGCCAGCAGCTTAAGACAGCCCTTTAATACGCAGTATTTT,CASSLRQPFNTQYF,-,TRBV7-9,-,TRBJ2-3
TGTGCCAGCAGTTTAAGGGGATCTGATGGCTACACCTTC,CASSLRGSDGYTF,-,TRBV27,once,TRBJ1-2
TGTGCCAGCAGCCAAGTGACTCCTTCACCCCGCACAGATACGCAGTATTTT,CASSQVTPSPRTDTQYF,-,TRBV4-2,-,TRBJ2-3
TGTGCCAGCAGCGCGGGGAGGTCCGGCTACAATGAGCAGTTCTTC,CASSAGRSGYNEQFF,-,TRBV4-2,-,TRBJ2-1
TGTGCCAGCAGCCCGGACAGGGAGGCTAACTATGGCTACACCTTC,CASSPDREANYGYTF,TRBD1,TRBV11-2,once,TRBJ1-2
TGTGCCAGCAGTCTAGAACCAGGGAGCTACGAGCAGTACTTC,CASSLEPGSYEQYF,-,TRBV6-1,-,TRBJ2-7
TGTGCCAGCACGCCGACAGGGTTCTACGAGCAGTACTTC,CASTPTGFYEQYF,TRBD1,TRBV2,-,TRBJ2-7
TGTGCCAGCAGTTATCAGGGGTCTAGCACAGATACGCAGTATTTT,CASSYQGSSTDTQYF,-,TRBV6-6,-,TRBJ2-3
TGTGCCAGCTCACCTGGGACAGAACAAGAGACCCAGTACTTC,CASSPGTEQETQYF,TRBD1,TRBV18,-,TRBJ2-5
TGTGCCAGCACCTCCCCAGGGGGCGCGGTTCAGCCCCAGCATTTT,CASTSPGGAVQPQHF,TRBD1,TRBV6-1,-,TRBJ1-5
TGCGCCAGCAGCTTGGGCCGCCCCACAGATACGCAGTATTTT,CASSLGRPTDTQYF,-,TRBV5-1,-,TRBJ2-3
TGTGCCAGCAGTGACGAACAGGCGGGTGAAAAACTGTTTTTT,CASSDEQAGEKLFF,-,TRBV2,-,TRBJ1-4
TGTGCCAGCAGCGTAGCGGCAGCCACTGAAGCTTTCTTT,CASSVAAATEAFF,-,TRBV9,few,TRBJ1-1
TGTGCCAGCAGTCTAGCGGGAGGGCCCGGCAATGAGCAGTTCTTC,CASSLAGGPGNEQFF,TRBD2,TRBV25-1,-,TRBJ2-1
TGTGCCAGCAGCCTTACTTCCTACGAGCAGTACTTC,CASSLTSYEQYF,-,TRBV6-1,-,TRBJ2-7
TGTGCCAGCAGTGAAGCAGCCGGATGGGAGACCCAGTACTTC,CASSEAAGWETQYF,-,TRBV6-1,-,TRBJ2-5
TGTGCCAGCTCACCCCTACCCCTCACGGGGATGTCCTACAATGAGCAGTTCTTC,CASSPLPLTGMSYNEQFF,-,TRBV18,-,TRBJ2-1
TGTGCCAGCAGCGTGGGGACTAGCGCGCTCCAAGAGACCCAGTACTTC,CASSVGTSALQETQYF,TRBD2,TRBV9,-,TRBJ2-5
TGCGCCAGCAGCATCGGTGGGGGACGGGGAAACACCATATATTTT,CASSIGGGRGNTIYF,-,TRBV5-1,-,TRBJ1-3
TGCGCCAGCAGCCTCGGACTAGCGGGAGGGCTCTCCTACAATGAGCAGTTCTTC,CASSLGLAGGLSYNEQFF,TRBD2,TRBV5-1,-,TRBJ2-1
TGCGCCAGCAGCCTTAACTATAATTCACCCCTCCACTTT,CASSLNYNSPLHF,-,TRBV4-3,-,TRBJ1-6
TGCAGCGTTGAAGGGATCTATGGCTACACCTTC,CSVEGIYGYTF,-,TRBV29-1,-,TRBJ1-2